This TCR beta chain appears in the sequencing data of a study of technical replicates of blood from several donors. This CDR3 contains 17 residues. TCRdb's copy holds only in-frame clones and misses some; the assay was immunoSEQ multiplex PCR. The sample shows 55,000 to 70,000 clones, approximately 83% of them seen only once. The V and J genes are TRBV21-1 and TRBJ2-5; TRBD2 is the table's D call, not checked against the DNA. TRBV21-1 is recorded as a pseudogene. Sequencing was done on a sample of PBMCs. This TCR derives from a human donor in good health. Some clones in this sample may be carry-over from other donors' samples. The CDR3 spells CASSKCDGLAARETQYF. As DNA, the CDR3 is TGTGCCAGCAGCAAATGCGATGGACTAGCCGCGCGGGAGACCCAGTACTTC.